This T cell receptor beta chain was recorded in a study of cytomegalovirus exposure and HLA in healthy donors. Vbeta (60) and Jbeta (13) primers were used in the PCR. Assay: immunoSEQ multiplex PCR; the TCRdb copy retains only in-frame clones and omits some. This sample yields 150,000 to 200,000 clones, of which 65% to 70% are seen a single time; 8% to 13% belongs to the top ten. This CDR3 has 14 amino acids. Germline CDR1 reads MGHDK; CDR2 reads SYGVNS. The germline V and J ends were trimmed by 6 bases and 5 bases, with 13 bases remaining between them. Sample: PBMCs. V is TRBV25-1 and J is TRBJ1-4; the D gene is possibly TRBD1 (6 bases). The sequence was obtained from a man aged 25-45 years in good health and CMV-seropositive. The CDR3 sequence is CASRSSRGNEKLFF. The CDR3 nucleotides are TGTGCCAGCAGATCAAGCAGGGGAAATGAAAAACTGTTTTTT.